The next 9 T cell receptor beta chains were all read from a single sample in a study of blood T cells in healthy people across ages. A sample-barcoded 5' primer and a J-beta primer mix were used in a second PCR of about 7 to 12 cycles. TCRdb reprocessed the 5' RACE reads with MiXCR, giving one entry per CDR3 protein. The table records some 1.6 million distinct CDR3 sequences, roughly a third of them present only once. Sequenced material: blood. All receptors come from a woman younger than 45 in good health.

The chain carries TRBV5-1 and TRBJ2-3; D might be TRBD1 (5 bases). The CDR3 length is 16 residues. Germline V lookup: CDR1 SGHRS, CDR2 YFSETQ. V lost 1 base, J lost 6 bases, and 18 bases lay in between. CDR3 amino acids: CASSLSSGHYPDTQYF. Here the CDR3 DNA reads TGCGCCAGCAGCTTGTCTTCAGGGCATTATCCGGATACGCAGTATTTT. The full variable domain, rest sourced from reference TRBV5-1 and TRBJ2-3, is KAGVTQTPRYLIKTRGQQVTLSCSPISGHRSVSWYQQTPGQGLQFLFEYFSETQRNKGNFPGRFSGRQFSNSRSEMNVSTLELGDSALYLCASSLSSGHYPDTQYFGPGTRLTVL.

This rearrangement joins TRBV20-1 to TRBJ2-7; 11 positions match TRBD2. Looked up from germline, CDR1 is DFQATT and CDR2 is SNEGSKA (reference sequence). The CDR3 is 15 residues long. V gave up 5 bases and J gave up 1 base; unmatched junction bases: 7. DNA of the CDR3: TGCAGTGCTGCGGGTAGCGGGAGGGGTTCCTACGAGCAGTACTTC. It yields the protein CSAAGSGRGSYEQYF.

This clonotype was counted a few times. The rearrangement joins TRBV6-1 to TRBJ2-1; TRBD2 matches 9 bases. The germline gives CDR1 MNHNS, CDR2 SASEGT. The V and J ends lost 10 bases and 5 bases, in that order; junction bases with no gene match: 6. This CDR3 is built from 13 residues. As DNA, the CDR3 is TGTGCCACAGTAGCGGGGGACAACAATGAGCAGTTCTTC. Its protein product is CATVAGDNNEQFF.

The V gene is TRBV5-1, the J gene TRBJ2-2; 7 bases fit TRBD1. After removal of 4 bases from V and 4 bases from J, the junction contained 13 bases not matched to a gene. Germline CDR1 and CDR2: SGHRS and YFSETQ. The CDR3 is 17 amino acids. The CDR3 DNA follows: TGCGCCAGCAGCCCACCCCAGACAGGGTGGGGCACCGGGGAGCTGTTTTTT. Translating gives CASSPPQTGWGTGELFF.

This sequence joins TRBV4-1 and TRBJ2-7; D unresolved. In germline, CDR1 is MGHRA, CDR2 YSYEKL. Trimming shortened V by 1 base and J by 3 bases, and 22 bases separated the two germline ends. The CDR3 covers 18 residues. The CDR3 nucleotides are TGCGCCAGCAGCCAAGCTCCACGGGCAGGTAGGATAAGCTACGAGCAGTACTTC. Its translation is CASSQAPRAGRISYEQYF.

Worth noting for this clonotype: With a much larger clone just one base away, this may be a read error. The chain employs TRBV12-3 or TRBV12-4 and TRBJ2-3; perhaps D is TRBD1 or TRBD2 (5 bases each). V was pared by 6 bases and J by 4 bases, with 23 bases between. The CDR3 contains 17 residues. In DNA form, the CDR3 reads TGTGCCAGCAGCGGACAAGCGGAGCAGTCTCCAGCAGATACGCAGTATTTT. Translation: CASSGQAEQSPADTQYF.

This chain joins TRBV4-1 and TRBJ1-2, with 7 bases fitting TRBD1. V gave up 4 bases and J gave up 4 bases; unmatched junction bases: 6. The CDR3 has 14 amino acids. Germline CDR1 reads MGHRA; CDR2 reads YSYEKL. The CDR3 DNA reads as TGCGCCAGCAGCCCAGAGGGACAGCCCTATGGCTACACCTTC. It specifies CASSPEGQPYGYTF.

Ten or more counts support this clonotype. One end of the junction does not line up with germline, which may come from a read error. V usage is TRBV10-2 and J usage is TRBJ2-7; 9 nucleotides agree with TRBD2. The germline V gene encodes CDR1 WSHSY and CDR2 SAAADI. The CDR3 is made up of 13 amino acids. CDR3 residues: CASIERGAYEQYF. CDR3 DNA sequence: TGCGCCAGCATTGAGCGGGGGGCCTACGAGCAGTACTTC.

The V gene is TRBV30, the J gene TRBJ1-2; perhaps TRBD1 as D (5 bases). This CDR3 spans 13 amino acids. Deletions cut 0 bases from V and 8 bases from J, with 13 bases between. Germline V gives CDR1 GTSNPN, CDR2 SVGIG (reference sequence). In DNA form, the CDR3 reads TGTGCCTGGAGTGTACGTGCAGGGCTGGGCTACACCTTC. This gives the protein CAWSVRAGLGYTF. Filled out from reference TRBV30 and TRBJ1-2, the complete variable domain reads SQTIHQWPATLVQPVGSPLSLECTVEGTSNPNLYWYRQAAGRGLQLLFYSVGIGQISSEVPQNLSASRPQDRQFILSSKKLLLSDSGFYLCAWSVRAGLGYTFGSGTRLTVV.